Sequencing of this TCR beta chain was carried out in a study of T-cell memory formation after mild COVID-19 (dated by TCRdb to the early 2020s). Describing the broader study: Most TCR sequence clusters were specific to one of the two donors. In two donors, T-cell clones that expanded and contracted after mild COVID-19 were followed by sequencing TCRalpha and TCRbeta repertoires longitudinally. The cohort was made up of two young adult volunteers, one female and one male, who were previously healthy.

In its sample, this clonotype was seen many times. The antigen it recognizes is unknown. The record has no base qualities; no much larger clone is one base away. V is shortened by 3 bases, J by 8 bases, and the region joining them spans 8 bases. The germline V gene supplies CDR1 MNHEY and CDR2 SVGEGT. The CDR3, from cysteine to phenylalanine, totals 12 residues. The entry retains the CDR3 DNA only, 36 bases that are in frame from base 1. What the study reported, not specific to this receptor: SARS-CoV-2 specificity of the second-wave clones peaking on day 37 was not confirmed. Only two mild cases were covered by the study, and larger cohorts that include severe cases with pre-infection samples were considered necessary. Some responding clones were detected in pre-infection memory, which suggested that pre-existing cross-reactive memory T cells had joined the SARS-CoV-2 response. Clones contracting from day 15 to 85 had balanced CD4/CD8 phenotypes, while a second wave expanding from day 15 to 37 was biased towards CD4+. Contracting CD4+ clones were found mainly in CM and EM memory subsets, while CD8+ clones were enriched in EMRA.

PBMCs were isolated by Ficoll-Paque density gradient centrifugation. The sequencer was an Illumina NovaSeq 6000. Using 5'RACE with constant-segment primers, TCRalpha and TCRbeta cDNA libraries were constructed, with sample barcodes and unique molecular identifiers added in the process. RNA was extracted from every sample with Trizol reagent. Library amplification was performed in two PCR steps, and a second sample barcode and Illumina TruSeq adapters were introduced in the second step. Sequencing of libraries was performed on an Illumina NovaSeq with 2 x 150 bp paired-end reads. On the study's bioinformatics: Reads were demultiplexed and collapsed into UMI-guided consensus sequences with migec v1.2.7. Using mixcr v2.1.11, UMI consensuses were aligned to TRA and TRB V and J templates and then assembled into clonotypes. A clonotype was counted as expanded or contracted only when both edgeR and NoisET called the clonotype significant, with the noise models trained on biological replicates. For edgeR calls, the cutoffs were a false discovery rate-adjusted p below 0.01 and a log2 fold-change threshold of 1. As an exploratory analysis of dynamics, max-normalized trajectories of the 1000 most abundant clonotypes were examined with PCA combined with hierarchical clustering. Separately sequenced CD4+ and CD8+ repertoires were used to assign a CD4 or CD8 phenotype to each responding clone. The public sequencing data were trimmed at Q25 with fastp and processed into clonotypes with MiXCR by TCRdb, which kept only in-frame beta chains. Every CDR3 protein is listed once, alongside the most common genes and DNA of its rows. The V and J calls reflect TCRdb's pipeline rather than the authors' work. The table for this sample lists 250,000 to 300,000 distinct CDR3 sequences; around 8% of them were counted only once. The ten largest clones capture about 22% of the sample.

This chain is built from TRBV6-2 or TRBV6-3 and TRBJ2-1, with the D gene too uncertain to name. Sequencing was performed on PBMCs or a T cell subset sorted from them (not recorded which). The sequence came from a man in his late teens or twenties who had mild COVID-19 (a few samples of this study predate the infection). The sample titles of this study are shuffled in the database, so cell type and time point are left out; the donor was told from shared clones. The DNA is TGTGCCAGCAGTTATAGGGTCGATGAGCAGTTCTTC. Translated, it reads CASSYRVDEQFF.